The 5 T cell receptor beta chains below all came from one sample that was sequenced in a study of blood T cells in healthy people across ages (dated by TCRdb to about 2015). The library was built by means of 5' RACE. The listed sequencing device is Illumina HiSeq 2500. The second PCR ran for about 6 to 11 cycles and used a J-beta primer mix along with a sample-barcoded 5' primer. TCRdb passed the public sequencing reads through fastp at Q25 and MiXCR, retaining productive beta sequences. Rows are combined by CDR3 protein, so each entry shows the most common genes and DNA. Within this sample are under 800,000 distinct CDR3 sequences, with roughly 45% of them counted one time only. The ten largest make up roughly 20% of the sample. The source material was blood. Every receptor here comes from a woman aged 55-69 years in good health.

This clonotype has a count of ten or more. The gene calls are TRBV28 and TRBJ2-7; the D is unclear. From germline, CDR1 is MDHEN and CDR2 SYDVKM. The V and J ends lost 5 bases and 6 bases respectively, with 8 bases between them. The CDR3 totals 11 residues. This chain's CDR3 is CASSLLGEQYF. The CDR3 nucleotides are TGTGCCAGCAGTCTGTTGGGCGAGCAGTACTTC.

A remark on this clonotype: The CDR3 carries no conserved terminal phenylalanine or tryptophan, so it likely arises from a read error. The V call is TRBV7-9, the J call TRBJ2-5; no clear D gene. The V end was cut by 3 bases, the J end by 5 bases, with 13 bases between. Per germline, CDR1 SEHNR and CDR2 FQNEAQ (reference sequence). The CDR3 covers 14 residues. CDR3 loop: CASSLPLGSETQYL. As DNA, the CDR3 is TGTGCCAGCAGCTTGCCTTTAGGTTCTGAGACCCAGTACCTC.

Only a few counts were recorded for this clonotype. In DNA form, the CDR3 reads TGCAGTGCTAGTGCGGCTATAGCGGGAAACACAGATACGCAGTATTTT. Encoded protein: CSASAAIAGNTDTQYF. The rearrangement uses TRBV20-1 and TRBJ2-3; TRBD2 matches at 8 bases. The CDR3 covers 16 residues. V shed 3 bases and J 2 bases; nucleotides not matched to a gene: 10. In germline, CDR1 is DFQATT, CDR2 SNEGSKA (reference sequence).

V gene TRBV29-1 combines with J gene TRBJ2-3; TRBD1 matches at 7 bases. V shed 8 bases, J shed 3 bases, and the junction held 11 bases outside the gene matches. Germline V gene data show CDR1 as SQVTM and CDR2 as ANQGSEA. The CDR3 extends over 14 amino acids. CDR3 loop: CSSYRGGETDTQYF. The CDR3 nucleotides read TGCAGCTCCTACAGGGGTGGTGAGACAGATACGCAGTATTTT.

The V gene is TRBV5-5, the J gene TRBJ2-4; 7 nucleotides line up with TRBD1. In germline, CDR1 is SGHKS, CDR2 YYEKEE (reference sequence). The CDR3 is 15 amino acids. Trimming removed 2 bases from V and 6 bases from J; junction bases left unmatched: 8. The CDR3 nucleotides read TGTGCCAGCAGCTTTTTGGCAGGGGGTAGAAACATTCAGTACTTC. Its protein is CASSFLAGGRNIQYF.